The sequence of this T cell receptor beta chain was determined in a study of T cells after posttransplantation cyclophosphamide (dated by TCRdb to about 2016). Regarding the complete study: The study tracked T cell repertoire reconstitution by TRB sequencing after myeloablative bone marrow transplantation using posttransplantation cyclophosphamide as GVHD prophylaxis. Antigen receptor sequencing covered samples from about 40 PTCy-treated patients and 15 to 20 of their related bone marrow donors. Blood from every one of the approximately 33 PTCy patients who had 1-year posttransplant specimens underwent TRB sequencing. In 3 patients, up to about 3 additional blood samples taken between 2 and 5.2 years after transplant also underwent TRB sequencing, as did pretransplant blood from a handful of patients. TRA and TRB clonality were tightly correlated in several samples, so subsequent TCR analyses focused on TRB only. Public TRB sequences were queried against a database of over 3,600 sequences associated with responses to pathogens, tumor antigens, self-antigens and alloantigens. Paper-wide results and their limitations: Across the 45 to 55 patients, TRB clonality was highly associated with recipient CMV seropositivity and CMV reactivation, and diversity with PTCy was similar to that in the CNI/methotrexate controls. At 1-2 months, donor-recipient similarity was low but rose over the first year, and the later blood repertoires were often dominated by donor CD8+ memory clones. The TRB repertoires of T cells infiltrating skin or the GI tract showed only limited overlap with the TRB repertoires found in blood.

This clone was counted once. Its antigen is still unknown. No clone much larger than this one lies a single base away; base qualities are absent. Related bone marrow donors provided peripheral blood samples on the day of marrow donation. Peripheral blood and bone marrow mononuclear cells were isolated by Ficoll-Hypaque density centrifugation and were cryopreserved. FACS on a FACSAria II was used to sort CD4+ and CD8+ T cells, including the naive and memory subsets. TRB sequencing was run on genomic DNA with either the immunoSEQ assay at survey resolution or the hsTCRB kit. The paper's processing steps were these. The immunoSEQ software handled the initial read processing, while the LymphoSeq R package was used for the repertoire analyses. Clonality was computed as 1 minus normalized Shannon entropy, and a Gini coefficient was also calculated for each TRB dataset. To infer phenotypes in unsorted samples, TRB sequences from sorted subsets of the recipient or donor were mapped onto the unsorted samples of the same recipient. This is the immuneACCESS table as TCRdb keeps it, with only in-frame sequences that have V and J called. A part of the clones is gone; compared with another copy, unresolved V genes explain less than half, and the rest is unexplained. That table gives V, J and clone size, and the DNA gave D and trimming. The table for this sample lists approximately 15,000 clones; about four fifths of them were counted only once. Approximately 0.8% of the sample goes to the ten largest clones.

CDR1 is given as SGHRS and CDR2 as YFSETQ, both from the germline V gene. The junction carries 9 bases between V and J, which are trimmed by 0 bases and 5 bases respectively. Including the terminal cysteine and phenylalanine, the CDR3 comprises 14 residues. Kept here is only the CDR3 DNA, which spans 42 bases and is read in frame from base 1. Source material: memory CD4+ T cells sorted from PBMCs. This receptor was obtained from a man aged 50-59 years in good health, CMV-negative, and a related stem cell transplant donor. The sequence joins TRBV5-1 to TRBJ2-4, with an unclear D gene assignment. The CDR3 reads as follows: CASSLGAVQNIQYF. The sequenced DNA is TGCGCCAGCAGCTTGGGGGCAGTTCAAAACATTCAGTACTTC. Reference TRBV5-1 and TRBJ2-4 genes cover what lies past the CDR3, so the full variable domain is KAGVTQTPRYLIKTRGQQVTLSCSPISGHRSVSWYQQTPGQGLQFLFEYFSETQRNKGNFPGRFSGRQFSNSRSEMNVSTLELGDSALYLCASSLGAVQNIQYFGAGTRLSVL.